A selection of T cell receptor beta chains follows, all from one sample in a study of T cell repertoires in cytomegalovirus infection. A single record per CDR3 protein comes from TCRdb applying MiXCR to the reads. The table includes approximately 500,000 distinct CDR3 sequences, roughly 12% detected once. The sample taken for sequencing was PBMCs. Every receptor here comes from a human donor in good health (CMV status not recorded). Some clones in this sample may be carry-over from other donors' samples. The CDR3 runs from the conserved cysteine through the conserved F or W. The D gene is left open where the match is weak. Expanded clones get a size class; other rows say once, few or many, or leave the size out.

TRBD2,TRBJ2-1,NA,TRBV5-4,CASSPDSGRDEQFF,TGTGCCAGCAGTCCCGATAGCGGGAGGGATGAGCAGTTCTTC
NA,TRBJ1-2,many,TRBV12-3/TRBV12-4,CASSRGSLGGYTF,TGTGCCAGCAGCCGAGGGAGCCTCGGAGGCTACACCTTC
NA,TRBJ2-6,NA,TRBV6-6,CASSYSGSGANVLTF,TGTGCCAGCAGTTACTCAGGGTCAGGGGCCAACGTCCTGACTTTC
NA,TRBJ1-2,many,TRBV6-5,CASSYDFRGLGYTF,TGTGCCAGCAGTTACGATTTCAGGGGTCTCGGCTACACCTTC
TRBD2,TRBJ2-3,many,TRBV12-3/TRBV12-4,CASTLTSGRPDTQYF,TGTGCCAGCACTTTGACTAGCGGGAGACCAGATACGCAGTATTTT
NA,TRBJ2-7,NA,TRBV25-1,CASSETSMGPYLEQYF,TGTGCCAGCAGTGAAACCTCAATGGGACCCTACCTGGAGCAGTACTTC
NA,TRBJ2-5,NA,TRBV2,CASNLGGPIETQYF,TGTGCCAGCAATCTCGGGGGGCCCATAGAGACCCAGTACTTC
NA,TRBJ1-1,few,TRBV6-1,CASRLYSVEAFF,TGTGCCAGCAGACTCTACAGCGTTGAAGCTTTCTTT
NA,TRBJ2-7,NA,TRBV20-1,CSAVPPSGDPYEQYF,TGCAGTGCCGTTCCTCCATCGGGGGACCCTTACGAGCAGTACTTC
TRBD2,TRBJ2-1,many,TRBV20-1,CSARDFSGSSYNEQFF,TGCAGTGCTAGAGATTTTAGCGGGAGCTCCTACAATGAGCAGTTCTTC
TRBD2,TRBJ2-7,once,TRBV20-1,CSARDGRAHSYEQCF,TGCAGTGCTAGAGATGGGAGGGCCCACTCCTACGAGCAGTGCTTC
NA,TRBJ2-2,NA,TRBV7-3,CASSRQGTTNTGELFF,TGTGCCAGCAGTCGACAGGGGACTACGAACACCGGGGAGCTGTTTTTT
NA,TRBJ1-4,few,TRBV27,CASSFDRRPTNEKLFF,TGTGCCAGCAGTTTCGACAGGCGTCCAACTAATGAAAAACTGTTTTTT
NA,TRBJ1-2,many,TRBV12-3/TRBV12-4,CASRPKRRDGYTF,TGTGCCAGCAGACCTAAAAGGAGGGATGGCTACACCTTC
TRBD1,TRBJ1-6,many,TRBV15,CATSRGQGASPLHF,TGTGCCACCAGCCGGGGACAGGGGGCCTCACCCCTCCACTTT
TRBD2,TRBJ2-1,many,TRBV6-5,CASSYPGTSGNSEQFF,TGTGCCAGCAGTTACCCAGGGACTAGCGGGAATAGTGAGCAGTTCTTC
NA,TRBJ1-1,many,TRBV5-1,CASSPLQDYTEAFF,TGCGCCAGCAGCCCGTTACAAGATTACACTGAAGCTTTCTTT
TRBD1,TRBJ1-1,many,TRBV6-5,CASSYGDRVAEAFF,TGTGCCAGCAGTTACGGGGACAGGGTCGCTGAAGCTTTCTTT
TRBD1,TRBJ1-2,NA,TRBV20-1,CSASRGEDRPFYGYTF,TGCAGTGCTAGCCGGGGAGAGGACAGGCCCTTCTATGGCTACACCTTC
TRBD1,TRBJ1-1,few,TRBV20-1,CSARAPDRGNTEAFF,TGCAGTGCTAGAGCCCCGGACAGGGGTAACACTGAAGCTTTCTTT
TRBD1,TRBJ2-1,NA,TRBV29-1,CSVERGQGTEQFF,TGCAGCGTTGAAAGGGGACAGGGGACTGAGCAGTTCTTC
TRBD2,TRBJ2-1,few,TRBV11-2,CASSGKSGTQNEQFF,TGTGCCAGCAGCGGGAAGAGCGGGACGCAGAATGAGCAGTTCTTC
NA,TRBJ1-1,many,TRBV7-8,CASSLTSTGNTEAFF,TGTGCCAGCAGTCTTACCTCGACAGGGAACACTGAAGCTTTCTTT
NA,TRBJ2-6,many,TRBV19,CASARGDSGANVLTF,TGTGCCAGTGCCCGAGGCGACTCTGGGGCCAACGTCCTGACTTTC
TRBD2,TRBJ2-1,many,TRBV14,CASSQGVLAGDNEQFF,TGTGCCAGCAGCCAGGGGGTACTAGCGGGGGACAATGAGCAGTTCTTC
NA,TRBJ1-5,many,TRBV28,CASNDPFGQYSNQPQHF,TGTGCCAGCAACGATCCATTCGGACAGTATAGCAATCAGCCCCAGCATTTT
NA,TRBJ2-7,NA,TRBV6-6,CASSRGTEYEQYF,TGTGCCAGCAGTCGCGGGACCGAGTACGAGCAGTACTTC
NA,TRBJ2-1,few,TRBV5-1,CASSLAAPGGEQFF,TGCGCCAGCAGCTTGGCGGCTCCTGGTGGTGAGCAGTTCTTC
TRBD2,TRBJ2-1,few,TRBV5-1,CASSLGPLSGDSYNEQFF,TGCGCCAGCAGCTTGGGCCCTCTCAGCGGGGATTCCTACAATGAGCAGTTCTTC
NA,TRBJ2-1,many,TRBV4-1,CASSQDWQGGYNEQFF,TGCGCCAGCAGCCAAGATTGGCAGGGAGGATACAATGAGCAGTTCTTC
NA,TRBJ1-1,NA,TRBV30,CAWSPSRTEAFF,TGTGCCTGGAGTCCGTCGAGAACTGAAGCTTTCTTT
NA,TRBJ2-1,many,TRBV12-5,CASGLVGEQFF,TGTGCTAGTGGTTTGGTAGGAGAGCAGTTCTTC
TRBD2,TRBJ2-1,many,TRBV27,CASSWSGGESYNEQFF,TGTGCCAGCAGTTGGAGCGGGGGTGAGTCCTACAATGAGCAGTTCTTC
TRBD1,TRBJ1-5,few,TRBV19,CASSIEGDWTGGDQPQHF,TGTGCCAGTAGTATAGAGGGGGATTGGACAGGGGGCGACCAGCCCCAGCATTTT
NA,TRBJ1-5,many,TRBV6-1,CASSDTRSGNQPQHF,TGTGCCAGCAGTGATACTAGGTCGGGGAATCAGCCCCAGCATTTT
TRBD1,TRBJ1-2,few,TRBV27,CASSFRTGGGYGYTF,TGTGCCAGCAGTTTTAGGACAGGGGGAGGATATGGCTACACCTTC
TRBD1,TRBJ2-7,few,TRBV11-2,CASTSTGQDEQYF,TGTGCCAGCACGTCGACAGGGCAGGACGAGCAGTACTTC
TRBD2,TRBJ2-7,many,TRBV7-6,CASSLNWGTSNEQYF,TGTGCCAGCAGCTTAAACTGGGGGACTAGCAACGAGCAGTACTTC
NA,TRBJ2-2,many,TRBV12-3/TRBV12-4,CASSGRGNNGGELFF,TGTGCCAGCAGTGGAAGGGGAAATAACGGCGGGGAGCTGTTTTTT